This T cell receptor (beta chain) is from a study of OX40 agonist ivuxolimab in advanced cancers. TCRdb's copy holds only in-frame clones and misses some; the assay was immunoSEQ multiplex PCR. Among tens of thousands of clones listed, about 81% were seen once. The CDR3 is 13 residues long. Trimming pared 8 bases from V and 0 bases from J, leaving 10 bases between. Germline-derived CDR1 and CDR2 are LNHDA and SQIVND (reference sequence). Specimen: CD4+ or CD8+ T cells sorted from blood, collected in a trial of the OX40 agonist ivuxolimab. This TCR was recovered from an adult with an advanced solid tumor such as melanoma, head and neck, liver or kidney cancer. This chain links TRBV19 with TRBJ1-2, with D unresolved. DNA for the CDR3: TGTGCCAGTGCTGAGAGGGCTAACTATGGCTACACCTTC. It specifies CASAERANYGYTF.